This T cell receptor beta chain was captured by sequencing in a study of CD8 T cells in Susac syndrome. An input of about 0.45 to 1 ug of RNA was subjected to reverse transcription using random hexamers. The TCR beta CDR3 was amplified by immunoSEQ multiplex PCR across 54 Vbeta, 13 Jbeta. TCRdb reanalysed the immunoSEQ multiplex PCR reads using MiXCR and keeps one entry per CDR3 protein. The sample lists fewer than 200,000 distinct CDR3 sequences, 93% occurring once. CD8+ and CD4+ T cells taken from blood had their TCR beta sequenced. Trimming pared 5 bases from V and 2 bases from J, leaving 10 bases between. This CDR3 region has 15 residues. CDR1 and CDR2 (germline): MNHNY, SVGAGI (reference sequence).

The chain combines TRBV6-6 with TRBJ2-6; possibly TRBD1 for D (5 bases). The sequenced sample was CD4+ T cells from PBMCs. This TCR was recovered from a human donor in good health. For the CDR3, the DNA is TGTGCCAGCAGTGGAAGGGGAACTGGGGCCAACGTCCTGACTTTC. Amino acid sequence: CASSGRGTGANVLTF.